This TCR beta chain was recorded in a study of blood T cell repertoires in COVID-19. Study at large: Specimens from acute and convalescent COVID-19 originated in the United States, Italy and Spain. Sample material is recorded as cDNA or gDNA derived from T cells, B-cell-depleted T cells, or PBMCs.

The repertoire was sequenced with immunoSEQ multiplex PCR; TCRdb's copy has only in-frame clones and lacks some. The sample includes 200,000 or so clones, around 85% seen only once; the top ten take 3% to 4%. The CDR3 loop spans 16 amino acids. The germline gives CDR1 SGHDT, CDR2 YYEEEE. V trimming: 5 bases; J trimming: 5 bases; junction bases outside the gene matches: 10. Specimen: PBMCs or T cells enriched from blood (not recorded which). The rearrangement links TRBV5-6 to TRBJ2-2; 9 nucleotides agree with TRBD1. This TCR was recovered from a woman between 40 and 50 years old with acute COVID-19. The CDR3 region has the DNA TGTGCCAGCAGAAAACAGGGGGCGCGTCCAACCGGGGAGCTGTTTTTT. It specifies CASRKQGARPTGELFF.